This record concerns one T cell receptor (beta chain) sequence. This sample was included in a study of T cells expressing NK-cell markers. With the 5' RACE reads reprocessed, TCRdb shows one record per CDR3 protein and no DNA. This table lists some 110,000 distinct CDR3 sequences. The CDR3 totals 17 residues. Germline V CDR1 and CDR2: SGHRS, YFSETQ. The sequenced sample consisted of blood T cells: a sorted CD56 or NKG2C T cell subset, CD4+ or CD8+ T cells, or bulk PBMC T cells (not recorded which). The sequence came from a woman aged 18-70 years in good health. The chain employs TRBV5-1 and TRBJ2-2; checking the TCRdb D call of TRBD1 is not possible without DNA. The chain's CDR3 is CASSSRQGRSNTGELFF.